These T cell receptor beta chains were read from a single sample in a study of T cell changes during pregnancy in multiple sclerosis. TCRdb keeps only in-frame clones here, not all; method: immunoSEQ multiplex PCR. The sample holds around 88,000 clones; roughly 94% are singletons and the top ten take approximately 2.4%. The sequencing here drew on peripheral blood, taken after pregnancy. The receptors stem from a female donor in good health, enrolled as a control in a pregnancy study. Each CDR3 is given with its conserved first and last residue. Clone sizes are given selectively: once, few, many, or a class where the clone is expanded.

CASSRGGGGNTIYF	.	TRBV7-8	TRBJ1-3
CASSSRAGDGGGTDTQYF	.	TRBV7-8	TRBJ2-3
CASSDPNLEDTQYF	.	TRBV6-4	TRBJ2-3
CAWSVGGVHGYTF	.	TRBV30	TRBJ1-2
CASSLIQLKNYGYTF	.	TRBV5-6	TRBJ1-2
CASSGPSRYGYTF	.	TRBV28	TRBJ1-2
CAWSETGNFQPQHF	.	TRBV30	TRBJ1-5
CASSIGEPYEQYF	.	TRBV19	TRBJ2-7
CASSTLLANTDTQYF	.	TRBV19	TRBJ2-3
CASTSGDRNYGYTF	.	TRBV28	TRBJ1-2
CASSPPGMDSLASTKF	.	TRBV28	TRBJ1-2
CASSLASRGVTDTQYF	.	TRBV7-9	TRBJ2-3
CASSELETGWSSYEQYF	.	TRBV6-1	TRBJ2-7
CASSLNWQRVAGELFF	.	TRBV5-5	TRBJ2-2
CASQQGFTEAFF	.	TRBV10-3	TRBJ1-1
CASSLYSTSSYNEQFF	.	TRBV25-1	TRBJ2-1
CASSRQGNTEAFF	.	TRBV7-8	TRBJ1-1
CAISPGQGFYEQYF	.	TRBV10-3	TRBJ2-7
CASSRGLGGAGELFF	.	TRBV7-3	TRBJ2-2
CASSEPGTVSSPLHF	once	TRBV25-1	TRBJ1-6
CASRGVLTRGETQYF	.	TRBV7-8	TRBJ2-5
CASSQLAGVWADTQYF	.	TRBV5-6	TRBJ2-3
CASSPRDRRPLGTDTQYF	once	TRBV7-9	TRBJ2-3
CSVEDEDSLNYGYTF	.	TRBV29-1	TRBJ1-2
CASSLVSGTGRVSEAFF	.	TRBV7-9	TRBJ1-1
CASSLPRLVQGNYGYTF	.	TRBV7-8	TRBJ1-2
CASSVSRGAYEQYF	once	TRBV7-7	TRBJ2-7
CASSLTPGGTYNEQFF	.	TRBV7-2	TRBJ2-1
CASRSRDSPYEQYF	.	TRBV27	TRBJ2-7